The clone carrying this T cell receptor beta chain occurred many times. What it binds is not known. Bulk libraries came from a prior protocol with listed TCR primers. One entry per CDR3 protein, called by TCRdb with MiXCR from the PCR reads. The sample lists 300,000 to 400,000 distinct CDR3 sequences; about 20% were seen once. These data are taken from a study of molecular identifiers for immune sequencing clone quantification. A CD8+CD4-CCR7+CD45RA+ gate was used to sort naive CD8 T cells. Study results and limitations: Spiked Jurkat TCR RNA from one cell was reportedly detectable among about a million naive cells.

Sequencing input: naive CD8+ T cells from blood, with Jurkat cell RNA spiked in. Subset meaning: FACS-sorted CD8+CD4-CCR7+CD45RA+ naive T cells. The TCR originated in a human donor in good health. Some libraries in this study had Jurkat cell RNA spiked in.

Here the CDR3 reads CASSYGGDGGVTYEQYF. CDR3 DNA: TGTGCCAGCAGTTACGGAGGGGATGGCGGGGTTACCTACGAGCAGTACTTC. The chain couples TRBV6-2 or TRBV6-3 to TRBJ2-7, with D maybe TRBD2 (6 bases). The V end was cut by 2 bases, the J end by 2 bases, with 19 bases between. In germline, CDR1 is MNHEY, CDR2 SVGEGT. This CDR3 region has 17 residues.